This T cell receptor beta chain originates from a study of shared clonotypes between healthy human individuals. The overall study: Researchers assigned three CD4 naive, three CD4 memory, two CD8 naive and one CD8 memory plate to each donor.

Per the original methods: There were no quality scores in the junction-only immunoSEQ sequences, so filtering differed. Here immunoSEQ multiplex PCR was the method, and the copy in TCRdb shows in-frame clones only, minus some. V and J calls and clone size are as listed in that table; D and trimming were resolved from the DNA. The sample contains under 850,000 clones, around 93% of which appear only once. This clone appeared a single time. The CDR3 loop spans 16 amino acids. V trimming: 1 base; J trimming: 4 bases; junction bases outside the gene matches: 7. The germline CDR1 and CDR2 sequences are SGHDN and FVKESK. Selected positively for CCR7 and CD45RO-negative, naive CD8 cells excluded terminally differentiated effector memory CD45RA+ cells. None of the donors, who were healthy HIV-negative adults, had recently had acute infections or vaccinations.

The sequence was collected from a man in his thirties or forties in good health. The sequenced sample was naive CD8+ T cells sorted from blood. The J gene is TRBJ2-3, the V gene TRBV14; 8 bases agree with TRBD2. The CDR3 here is CASSQALAGGPDTQYF. CDR3 bases: TGTGCCAGCAGCCAAGCTCTGGCGGGAGGCCCAGATACGCAGTATTTT.